The 11 T cell receptor beta chains presented below share a single source sample, sequenced in a study of T cells in Graves' hyperthyroidism and ophthalmopathy. Amplified TCR beta CDR3 regions came from RNA transcripts. HTBI primers were employed in a first-round RT-PCR of the TCR CDR3. A single record per CDR3 protein comes from TCRdb applying MiXCR to the multiplex PCR reads. The table includes about 290,000 distinct CDR3 sequences, roughly 15% detected once. Sequencing input: blood. The receptors originated from a woman aged 45-65 years with Graves' hyperthyroidism that later progressed to Graves' ophthalmopathy.

This clonotype was picked up many times. The chain links TRBV6-2 or TRBV6-3 to TRBJ2-7; 13 bases are shared with TRBD2. Germline CDR1 MNHEY, CDR2 SVGEGT. With 7 bases clipped from V and 6 bases from J, the junction kept 6 bases outside the gene matches. The CDR3 is 14 amino acids. CDR3 protein: CASKGLAGYGEQYF. CDR3 sequence (DNA): TGTGCCAGCAAGGGACTAGCGGGATATGGCGAGCAGTACTTC.

This clonotype was picked up many times. V gene TRBV20-1 combines with J gene TRBJ2-3; 9 bases agree with TRBD2. Per the germline V gene, CDR1 is DFQATT and CDR2 is SNEGSKA (reference sequence). With 5 bases clipped from V and 11 bases from J, the junction kept 11 bases outside the gene matches. This CDR3 is built from 13 residues. The chain's CDR3 is CSASREGPQWQYF. As DNA, the CDR3 is TGCAGTGCTTCGCGGGAGGGCCCGCAGTGGCAGTATTTT.

This clonotype was found a few times. The chain has TRBV27 and TRBJ2-2; either TRBD1 or TRBD2 may fit D (6 bases each). CDR1 and CDR2 from the germline V gene are MNHEY and SMNVEV (reference sequence). CDR3 length: 17 residues. The V gene lost 1 base and the J gene lost 0 bases, with 12 bases spanning the gap. The CDR3 DNA sequence: TGTGCCAGCAGTTTATGGGGGGCTCAATCGAACACCGGGGAGCTGTTTTTT. Protein product: CASSLWGAQSNTGELFF.

V is TRBV5-1 and J is TRBJ2-7, with D perhaps being TRBD1 or TRBD2 (5 bases each). Trimming removed 4 bases at V and 1 base at J, with 18 bases between. This CDR3 has 16 residues. Germline values: CDR1 SGHRS, CDR2 YFSETQ. CDR3 amino acids: CASSVGPGLASYEQYF. In nucleotides, the CDR3 is TGCGCCAGCAGCGTGGGACCGGGGCTAGCTTCCTACGAGCAGTACTTC.

Ten or more counts support this clonotype. This chain joins TRBV28 and TRBJ2-7; D may match TRBD1 or TRBD2 (5 bases each). V shed 3 bases and J shed 2 bases, with 8 bases lying between them. Germline lookup yields CDR1 MDHEN and CDR2 SYDVKM. This CDR3 is 13 amino acids long. CDR3 region: CASSLGEPYEQYF. CDR3 sequence (DNA): TGTGCCAGCAGTTTGGGGGAACCCTACGAGCAGTACTTC.

At least ten counts were recorded for this clonotype. This rearrangement joins TRBV15 to TRBJ2-7; the match to TRBD2 covers 9 bases. The germline gives CDR1 LNHNV, CDR2 YYDKDF (reference sequence). V lost 9 bases and J lost 4; bases outside the gene matches: 13. The CDR3 contains 15 residues. In nucleotides, the CDR3 is TGTGCCACTCGTCGGGGGGCGGGAGGGCCTTACGAGCAGTACTTC. Its protein product is CATRRGAGGPYEQYF.

In its sample, this clonotype was seen many times. The CDR3 protein is CASSFRLTNTGELFF. CDR3 nucleotide sequence: TGCGCCAGCAGCTTTCGGCTTACGAACACCGGGGAGCTGTTTTTT. The chain couples TRBV5-1 to TRBJ2-2; D is uncertain. The germline gives CDR1 SGHRS, CDR2 YFSETQ. V lost 2 bases and J 0 bases, leaving 8 bases between the germline ends. The CDR3 runs to 15 residues.

This clonotype was recorded at least ten times. The chain carries TRBV4-2 and TRBJ1-5; TRBD1 agrees at 11 bases. This CDR3 is built from 15 residues. CDR1 and CDR2 from the germline V gene are LGHNA and YNFKEQ. V trimming: 1 base; J trimming: 7 bases; junction bases outside the gene matches: 3. CDR3 amino acids: CASSQGDRGDQPQHF. The CDR3 DNA reads as TGTGCCAGCAGCCAAGGGGACAGGGGGGACCAGCCCCAGCATTTT.

A note on this clonotype: The junction departs from the called germline gene at one end, perhaps through a read error. The chain couples TRBV28 to TRBJ2-1; possibly TRBD2 for D (5 bases). This CDR3 has 15 residues. Germline V gives CDR1 MDHEN, CDR2 SYDVKM. The CDR3 DNA is TGTGTCAGCACTATCCTCAGCGGTTTAACCCATGAGCAGTTCTTC. Translating it yields CVSTILSGLTHEQFF.

In its sample, this clonotype was seen many times. The chain has TRBV19 and TRBJ2-5, with TRBD2 identical over 11 bases. The CDR3 is 18 residues long. V dropped 3 bases and J dropped 0; count of bases not matched to a gene: 9. In germline, CDR1 is LNHDA, CDR2 SQIVND (reference sequence). CDR3 nucleotide sequence: TGTGCCAGTAGTATGGGCCCGGGACTAGCGGAGTACCAAGAGACCCAGTACTTC. This gives the protein CASSMGPGLAEYQETQYF.

This clonotype showed up many times. The chain combines TRBV11-1 with TRBJ1-1; 11 positions agree with TRBD1. V shed 5 bases and J 5 bases; nucleotides not matched to a gene: 7. Germline CDR1 reads SGHAT; CDR2 reads FQDESV (reference sequence). This CDR3 region has 15 residues. The CDR3 sequence: CASSPRDRGLTEAFF. In DNA form, the CDR3 reads TGTGCCAGCAGCCCGCGGGACAGGGGGTTGACTGAAGCTTTCTTT.